This entry lists 17 T cell receptor beta chains sequenced from one sample in a study of tumor-infiltrating lymphocytes in primary liver carcinoma. Germline DNA was also extracted, and blood RNA derived from unsorted whole blood. Total RNA amounting to around 450 ng was the source from which TCR beta cDNA was made with a constant-region primer. Libraries for TCR beta were built through three nested multiplex PCR rounds, which together made up a slightly modified ARM-PCR procedure. Investigators reported that the first two PCR rounds, at about 11 cycles each, used TRBV1-TRBV30 forward primers with a C-beta reverse primer. TCRdb analysed the multiplex PCR reads with MiXCR anew, one entry per CDR3 protein. The sample includes 300,000 to 400,000 distinct CDR3 sequences, around 60% of them seen just once. The sequenced material came from peripheral blood. These receptor sequences come from a man aged 40-49 years with primary liver carcinoma and hepatitis B virus infection.

A word on this clonotype: This sequence may be a read error, since a much larger clone differs from it by one base. In DNA, the CDR3 is TGTGCCAGCAGTCGCCGGACTAGCGGCACAGATACGCAGTATTTT. Translating it yields CASSRRTSGTDTQYF. J is TRBJ2-3 and V is TRBV12-3 or TRBV12-4, with 9 bases that match TRBD2. J was trimmed by 1 base and V by 5 bases; bases with no gene match: 4. There are 15 residues in the CDR3.

This clonotype was seen many times. The chain has TRBV11-2 and TRBJ2-3, with D perhaps matching TRBD1 (6 bases). V was pared by 1 base and J by 0 bases, with 8 bases between. This CDR3 has 15 residues. Germline-derived CDR1 and CDR2 are SGHAT and FQNNGV. The CDR3 spells CASSLGGQSTDTQYF. The DNA of the CDR3 is TGTGCCAGCAGCTTAGGCGGACAGAGCACAGATACGCAGTATTTT.

A note on this clonotype: A read error is likely, as this CDR3 ends without the conserved phenylalanine or tryptophan. V gene TRBV28 combines with J gene TRBJ1-4; TRBD1 might be the D (6 bases). CDR3 size: 19 residues. The V end lost 4 bases, the J end lost 8 bases, and 29 bases lay between the germline ends. CDR1 MDHEN and CDR2 SYDVKM come from the germline V gene. The CDR3 DNA follows: TGTGCCAGCAGTTCTCTGCACCGGGACATTGGCGTAAAGCGGGAAAAACTGTTTTTG. Protein sequence: CASSSLHRDIGVKREKLFL.

Of note for this clonotype: A much larger clone differs from this one at a single base, so this may be a read error. The genes are TRBV12-3 or TRBV12-4 and TRBJ2-7; the D is unclear. V shed 5 bases and J shed 0 bases, with 17 bases lying between them. The CDR3 is made up of 16 amino acids. Here the CDR3 reads CASSQMVESRSYEQYF. The CDR3 bases are TGTGCCAGCAGTCAAATGGTGGAGTCCCGCTCCTACGAGCAGTACTTC.

This clonotype was recorded a few times. This may be a read error, as it is one base from a much larger clone. This CDR3 fails to terminate in the conserved phenylalanine or tryptophan, so it likely reflects a read error. The rearrangement joins TRBV6-6 to TRBJ2-5; TRBD2 agrees at 12 bases. Per the germline V gene, CDR1 is MNHNY and CDR2 is SVGAGI (reference sequence). V lost 4 bases to trimming and J lost 5 bases; unmatched junction nucleotides: 8. The CDR3 runs 16 residues. DNA of the CDR3: TGTGCCAGCAGTTCGCCAACTAGCGGGAGGTGGGAGACCCAGTACTCC. This translates into CASSSPTSGRWETQYS.

As concerns this clonotype: One end of the junction is discordant with germline, which a read error may explain. The CDR3 sequence is CATGQSSYEQYF. The CDR3 DNA is TGTGCCACCGGACAGAGCTCCTACGAGCAGTACTTC. V usage is TRBV5-1 and J usage is TRBJ2-7; TRBD1 might be the D (6 bases). This CDR3 spans 12 amino acids. Germline CDR1 is SGHRS and CDR2 is YFSETQ.

The chain links TRBV11-3 to TRBJ1-6; D unresolved. This CDR3 has 14 amino acids. In germline, CDR1 is SGHNT, CDR2 YENEEA. With 5 bases removed from V and 8 bases from J, the gap between germline ends came to 13 bases. The CDR3 here is CASSLGLRDSPLHF. The CDR3 nucleotides read TGTGCCAGCAGCCTAGGCCTACGGGATTCACCCCTCCACTTT.

V and J are TRBV30 and TRBJ1-5; 9 nucleotides align to TRBD1. The germline V gene has CDR1 GTSNPN and CDR2 SVGIG (reference sequence). After removal of 3 bases from V and 5 bases from J, the junction contained 8 bases not matched to a gene. This CDR3 region has 15 residues. CDR3 amino acids: CAWRGTGQGDQPQHF. CDR3 nucleotides: TGTGCCTGGAGAGGAACGGGACAGGGAGATCAGCCCCAGCATTTT.

This clonotype was counted a single time. The germline gene is not matched at one end of the junction; a read error may be the cause. This chain links TRBV11-2 with TRBJ2-7; D is undetermined. This CDR3 is built from 13 residues. The V gene's germline CDR1 is SGHAT and CDR2 FQNNGV. CDR3 nucleotide sequence: TGTGCCAGCAGCTTCACGGAGAGGTACGAGCACTACTTC. Its protein is CASSFTERYEHYF.

V is TRBV12-3 or TRBV12-4 and J is TRBJ1-6; 9 bases agree with TRBD1. V was clipped by 6 bases and J by 7 bases; unmatched bases: 4. The CDR3 extends over 14 amino acids. The CDR3 DNA sequence: TGTGCCAGCAGCGAGACAGGGGGGAATTCACCCCTCCACTTT. Amino acid sequence: CASSETGGNSPLHF.

About this clonotype itself: One base away lies a much larger clone, so this may be a sequencing read error. The V gene is TRBV4-2, the J gene TRBJ2-5, with 9 bases lining up with TRBD1. Germline V gene data show CDR1 as LGHNA and CDR2 as YNFKEQ. The CDR3 is made up of 20 amino acids. The CDR3 protein is CASSQSPGDRALQQGETHYF. As DNA, the CDR3 is TGTGCCAGCAGCCAATCCCCCGGGGACAGGGCGCTTCAGCAGGGAGAGACCCATTACTTC.

With respect to this clonotype: Being one base from a much bigger clone, this may be a read error. The rearrangement links TRBV5-5 to TRBJ2-5, with D perhaps assigned TRBD1 or TRBD2 (5 bases each). The CDR3 is 14 amino acids. CDR1 is SGHKS, CDR2 YYEKEE, per germline (reference sequence). Trimming pared 4 bases from V and 4 bases from J, leaving 14 bases between. The CDR3 is CASSRRGARETQYF. CDR3 sequence (DNA): TGTGCCAGCAGCCGCCGGGGCGCAAGAGAGACCCAGTACTTC.

The chain is built from TRBV18 and TRBJ1-5; D may be TRBD1 (6 bases). Germline values: CDR1 KGHSH, CDR2 LQKENI. The CDR3 totals 14 residues. With 2 bases removed from V and 6 bases from J, the gap between germline ends came to 11 bases. The CDR3 nucleotides are TGTGCCAGCTCACCAAGGGGGGTCGCTCAGCCCCAGCATTTT. Encoded protein: CASSPRGVAQPQHF.

This chain links TRBV4-3 with TRBJ2-1; 11 bases map to TRBD2. The CDR3 runs to 16 residues. From germline, CDR1 is LGHNA and CDR2 YSLEER. The V and J ends lost 4 bases and 6 bases, in that order; junction bases with no gene match: 8. In DNA form, the CDR3 reads TGCGCCAGCAGCCTCGGAGAACTAGCGGGAGTCAATGAGCAGTTCTTC. Its translation is CASSLGELAGVNEQFF.

In this sample, this clonotype turned up many times. The chain recombines TRBV6-2 or TRBV6-3 with TRBJ2-4, with D tentatively TRBD2 (6 bases). This CDR3 is 14 amino acids long. The germline gives CDR1 MNHEY, CDR2 SVGEGT. V lost 2 bases, J lost 8 bases, and 13 bases lay in between. CDR3 in DNA: TGTGCCAGCAGTTACGATAGCGGACGGGACATTCAGTACTTC. Protein: CASSYDSGRDIQYF.

V gene TRBV11-2 combines with J gene TRBJ1-1; 8 nucleotides match TRBD1. In germline, CDR1 is SGHAT, CDR2 FQNNGV. The CDR3 spans 14 residues. V gave up 5 bases and J gave up 6 bases; unmatched junction bases: 8. CDR3 region: CASSSGTGGSEAFF. The CDR3 nucleotides are TGTGCCAGCAGCAGTGGGACAGGAGGGTCTGAAGCTTTCTTT.

In this sample, this clonotype turned up once. The J gene is TRBJ2-7, the V gene TRBV7-8, with D unresolved. Per the germline V gene, CDR1 is SGHVS and CDR2 is FQNEAQ. Trimming pared 5 bases from V and 3 bases from J, leaving 11 bases between. The CDR3 extends over 13 amino acids. In DNA, the CDR3 is TGTGCCAGCAGCCTAGGGAAAGGCTACGAGCAGTACTTC. This sequence encodes CASSLGKGYEQYF.